Presented here are 24 T cell receptor beta chains from one specimen sequenced in a study of T cell responses to AZD1222 COVID-19 vaccine. TCRdb's copy holds only in-frame clones and misses some; the assay was immunoSEQ multiplex PCR. The sample consists of some 170,000 clones, 70% to 90% of them appearing once. This specimen consisted of peripheral blood, obtained 28 days after the second dose of the MenACWY control vaccine. These receptors all come from an adult who received the MenACWY meningococcal vaccine as a control.

A remark on this clone: The identical CDR3 is also encoded by other nucleotide sequences in the sample. The chain combines TRBV27 with TRBJ1-6; a possible D gene is TRBD1 (6 bases). Germline V lookup: CDR1 MNHEY, CDR2 SMNVEV (reference sequence). The CDR3 is made up of 14 amino acids. V was trimmed by 5 bases and J by 7 bases, leaving 12 bases between them. The chain's CDR3 is CASSLQGGNSPLHF. The CDR3 DNA reads TGTGCCAGCAGTCTACAGGGAGGGAATTCACCCCTCCACTTT.

The chain combines TRBV7-2 with TRBJ1-2, with TRBD1 matching 8 bases. After removal of 2 bases from V and 8 bases from J, the junction contained 7 bases not matched to a gene. Germline V CDR1 and CDR2: SGHTA, FQGNSA. CDR3 length: 14 amino acids. The CDR3 DNA follows: TGTGCCAGCAGCTTACTTGGACAGGGAGAGGGCTACACCTTC. Translation gives CASSLLGQGEGYTF.

This chain links TRBV20-1 with TRBJ2-5, with D unclear. The V end lost 3 bases, the J end lost 4 bases, and 6 bases lay between the germline ends. The CDR3 consists of 11 residues. The germline V gene has CDR1 DFQATT and CDR2 SNEGSKA (reference sequence). CDR3 nucleotide sequence: TGCAGTGCTAGGGTCTCAGAGACCCAGTACTTC. Translated, it gives CSARVSETQYF.

CDR3 sequence: CASGGTSGNTQYF. Here the CDR3 DNA reads TGTGCTAGTGGTGGGACTAGCGGTAATACGCAGTATTTT. The chain combines TRBV12-5 with TRBJ2-3, with TRBD2 matching over 11 bases. CDR1 is LGHNT, CDR2 FRNRAP, per germline. Losses at the gene ends were 5 bases for V and 7 bases for J; bases not matched to a gene: 2. This CDR3 comprises 13 residues.

The genes are TRBV5-6 and TRBJ1-1; D not resolved. V gave up 4 bases and J gave up 4 bases, with 11 bases separating them. This CDR3 is 13 amino acids long. From germline, CDR1 is SGHDT and CDR2 YYEEEE. Here the CDR3 reads CASSPRASTEAFF. CDR3 DNA sequence: TGTGCCAGCAGCCCGCGGGCGAGCACTGAAGCTTTCTTT.

The chain joins TRBV5-1 to TRBJ2-7, with 9 bases matching TRBD1. The CDR3 extends over 13 amino acids. CDR1 SGHRS and CDR2 YFSETQ come from the germline V gene. Losses at the gene ends were 3 bases for V and 4 bases for J; bases not matched to a gene: 2. The CDR3 sequence is CASSWTGEYEQYF. In DNA, the CDR3 is TGCGCCAGCAGCTGGACAGGGGAATACGAGCAGTACTTC.

The chain uses TRBV20-1 and TRBJ1-5, with D uncertain. CDR3 length equals 11 residues. The V gene's germline CDR1 is DFQATT and CDR2 SNEGSKA (reference sequence). Trimming stripped 5 bases from V and 11 bases from J, with 13 bases between. The CDR3 region is CSAPGVEAQHF. CDR3 in DNA: TGCAGTGCTCCGGGAGTGGAAGCCCAGCATTTT.

V is TRBV7-6 and J is TRBJ2-2; D is undetermined. Germline V gene data show CDR1 as SGHVS and CDR2 as FNYEAQ. This CDR3 region has 14 residues. With 5 bases removed from V and 3 bases from J, the gap between germline ends came to 10 bases. The CDR3 region has the DNA TGTGCCAGCAGCCAGGACGGTCACACCGGGGAGCTGTTTTTT. It codes for CASSQDGHTGELFF.

The chain recombines TRBV5-8 with TRBJ1-5; unclear D gene. V gave up 3 bases and J gave up 5 bases, with 3 bases separating them. This CDR3 contains 11 residues. The germline V gene has CDR1 SGHTS and CDR2 YDEGEE. CDR3 sequence reads: CASSYHQPQHF. The CDR3 DNA sequence: TGTGCCAGCAGCTATCATCAGCCCCAGCATTTT.

The chain employs TRBV10-1 and TRBJ2-2; maybe TRBD2 (5 bases). CDR1 is WNHNN and CDR2 is SYGVQD in the germline V gene (reference sequence). CDR3 length equals 13 residues. V was clipped by 6 bases and J by 5 bases, with 10 bases between them. CDR3 DNA: TGCGCCAGCAGCCGGACTCTTACCGGGGAGCTGTTTTTT. Translating it yields CASSRTLTGELFF.

The chain employs TRBV28 and TRBJ2-7, with TRBD2 matching over 8 bases. Looked up from germline, CDR1 is MDHEN and CDR2 is SYDVKM. The CDR3 loop spans 14 amino acids. The trim removed 6 bases at V and 4 bases at J, leaving 8 bases unmatched. CDR3 in amino acids: CASRAGARGYEQYF. DNA of the CDR3: TGTGCCAGCAGAGCGGGGGCCCGAGGGTACGAGCAGTACTTC.

This chain connects TRBV7-8 to TRBJ2-3, with D perhaps given as TRBD1 or TRBD2 (5 bases each). The germline V and J ends were trimmed by 8 bases and 11 bases, with 14 bases remaining between them. This CDR3 comprises 11 residues. CDR1 is SGHVS, CDR2 FQNEAQ, per germline. As DNA, the CDR3 is TGTGCCAGCCGGCGAGGGGTCCTGCAGTATTTT. Translation: CASRRGVLQYF.

The chain employs TRBV27 and TRBJ2-7; maybe TRBD2 (5 bases). The CDR3 runs 11 residues. The V and J ends lost 2 bases and 7 bases respectively, with 6 bases between them. Germline CDR1 is MNHEY and CDR2 is SMNVEV (reference sequence). The CDR3 sequence: CASSLGGEQYF. Written as DNA, the CDR3 is TGTGCCAGCAGTTTAGGCGGGGAGCAGTACTTC.

The genes are TRBV24-1 and TRBJ2-2; D is uncertain. Germline assignment: CDR1 KGHDR and CDR2 SFDVKD. The ends were cut back, 0 bases at V and 1 base at J, with 5 bases in the middle. The CDR3 sequence is 15 residues long. The CDR3 here is CATSDLSWNTGELFF. The CDR3 DNA reads as TGTGCCACCAGTGATTTGAGCTGGAACACCGGGGAGCTGTTTTTT.

This clone was counted a single time. The chain uses TRBV4-1 and TRBJ2-6, with no clear D. In germline, CDR1 is MGHRA, CDR2 YSYEKL. The CDR3 runs to 16 residues. Trimming took 0 bases from V and 0 from J, leaving 6 bases between them. The CDR3 coding sequence is TGCGCCAGCAGCCAAGATCGGTACTCTGGGGCCAACGTCCTGACTTTC. Translated, it gives CASSQDRYSGANVLTF.

V gene TRBV4-3 combines with J gene TRBJ1-4; 7 nucleotides match TRBD1. This CDR3 has 16 amino acids. Trimming at V came to 0 bases and at J to 10 bases, leaving 11 bases not matched to a gene. Germline CDR1 is LGHNA and CDR2 is YSLEER. CDR3: CASSQDVGTVGGKLFF. CDR3 sequence (DNA): TGCGCCAGCAGCCAAGATGTGGGGACAGTGGGGGGAAAACTGTTTTTT.

CDR3 in amino acids: CASSEGQPHPSTDTQYF. In DNA form, the CDR3 reads TGCGCCAGCAGTGAGGGACAACCTCATCCTAGCACAGATACGCAGTATTTT. V is TRBV23-1 and J is TRBJ2-3, with a possible D match to TRBD1 (6 bases). TRBV23-1 is identified as an open reading frame with a role that is uncertain. The CDR3 totals 17 residues. Deletions cut 5 bases from V and 0 bases from J, with 18 bases between.

The V call is TRBV30, the J call TRBJ1-4; TRBD1 is a possible D gene (6 bases). The V end was cut by 3 bases, the J end by 1 base, with 18 bases between. Germline CDR1 is GTSNPN and CDR2 is SVGIG (reference sequence). The CDR3 loop spans 17 amino acids. CDR3 sequence (DNA): TGTGCCTGGAGCGCCCCCGGCGGGGGCTTAACTAATGAAAAACTGTTTTTT. As protein: CAWSAPGGGLTNEKLFF.

This chain connects TRBV7-8 to TRBJ2-1, with unresolved D. Germline V CDR1 and CDR2: SGHVS, FQNEAQ. The V end lost 5 bases, the J end lost 10 bases, and 9 bases lay between the germline ends. CDR3 length equals 11 residues. CDR3 DNA sequence: TGTGCCAGCAGCCCCTTAGGCGAGCAGTTCTTC. Translation gives CASSPLGEQFF.

As regards this clone: The junction does not match germline at one end; this may be a read error. The chain couples TRBV6-2 or TRBV6-3 to TRBJ2-7, with 7 bases matching TRBD1. Per the germline V gene, CDR1 is MNHEY and CDR2 is SVGEGT. The CDR3 is made up of 17 amino acids. The CDR3 DNA is TGTGCCAGCCGTTACCATGACAGGGACCGCATGGTCTTCGAGCAGTACTTC. As protein: CASRYHDRDRMVFEQYF.

The chain uses TRBV11-3 and TRBJ1-1; no definite D call. The CDR3 covers 13 residues. Germline assignment: CDR1 SGHNT and CDR2 YENEEA. V dropped 2 bases and J dropped 2 bases, with 6 bases sitting between them. The CDR3: CASSLTQNTEAFF. The CDR3 region has the DNA TGTGCCAGCAGCTTAACGCAAAACACTGAAGCTTTCTTT.

V and J are TRBV6-5 and TRBJ2-6, with D uncertain. Trimming cost V 2 bases and J 0 bases, with 5 bases left between them. This CDR3 contains 15 residues. The germline CDR1 and CDR2 sequences are MNHEY and SVGAGI. CDR3 protein: CASSYLSSGANVLTF. The CDR3, as DNA: TGTGCCAGCAGTTACCTCAGCTCTGGGGCCAACGTCCTGACTTTC.

V is TRBV10-1 and J is TRBJ2-5, with D maybe TRBD1 (5 bases). With 3 bases removed from V and 5 bases from J, the gap between germline ends came to 10 bases. Germline V lookup: CDR1 WNHNN, CDR2 SYGVQD (reference sequence). This CDR3 has 13 residues. CDR3 nucleotides: TGCGCCAGCAGTGAACAGGTCACGGAGACCCAGTACTTC. Residues: CASSEQVTETQYF.

This clone was seen a single time. V is TRBV15 and J is TRBJ1-2; D is undetermined. The length of the CDR3 is 14 residues. The ends were cut back, 1 base at V and 3 bases at J, with 9 bases in the middle. Looked up from germline, CDR1 is LNHNV and CDR2 is YYDKDF (reference sequence). CDR3 sequence (DNA): TGTGCCACCAGCAGAGGAGGAGTCCACTATGGCTACACCTTC. Protein sequence: CATSRGGVHYGYTF.